This TCR beta chain was recovered during a study of cytomegalovirus exposure and HLA in healthy donors (dated by TCRdb to about 2017). Background on the whole study: An earlier analysis of fewer than 750 of the donors reported about 300 Gb of sequence data and 90 million to 120 million unique TCR beta sequences obtained from approximately 180 million T cells. Roughly five DR-DQ haplotypes were handled as single units for association and clustering because linkage in the cohort was strong. Of the roughly 400 genotyped donors, approximately 80% were placed in the genetic ancestry cluster associated with self-reported Caucasian donors. The T cell repertoires of under 700 subjects were profiled by immunosequencing and related to cytomegalovirus serostatus. An earlier analysis of nearly 600 of the donors applied high-throughput TCR beta sequencing to assess whether each TCR beta V gene segment acted as functional or pseudogenic. Both class I and class II loci were covered by HLA typing, at four-digit resolution. On average, roughly 240,000 unique TCR beta nucleotide sequences were sequenced per donor among about 400 genotyped donors of the cohort, with 15% to 20% of those sequences being non-productive. The number of donors typed differed by locus, with about 629-630 for A, B, C, DRB1 and DQB1, about 500 for DQA1, nearly 610 for DPA1, and some 450 for DPB1. All discovery cohort repertoires had been generated on a single sequencing platform. To predict cytomegalovirus infection status, the study brought together high-throughput TCR immunosequencing, statistical association of individual TCRs with disease status, and machine learning. Genome-wide SNP genotypes for about three fifths of the 666 donors were used in a later genetic analysis, which treated that subset as a discovery cohort. The aim of the study was to test whether cataloging public T cell receptors could identify signatures of past pathogen exposure. A separate validation cohort of approximately 120 different subjects was used in addition to the roughly 700-subject first cohort. In a later analysis, previously published TCR beta repertoires from several hundred donors were re-analyzed and high-resolution HLA genotyping was added so that TCR occurrence patterns could be studied. Donor age, sex, ethnicity and CMV serostatus were compiled together with the repertoire data. Rather than drawing on any new phenotypic data, the later analysis identified candidate immune exposures from TCR beta sequences and the way those sequences occurred across donors. An early release that covered roughly 600 HLA-typed donors contained about 300 gigabases of sequencing data and around 80 million unique TCR sequences.

The cohort consisted of some 670 healthy bone marrow donors. At the time of sampling, all cohort members were nominally healthy, though unrecorded immune exposures were likely present. The donor tested CMV seronegative, placing the donor among the 350 or so seronegative members of the cohort. A peripheral blood sample was collected from each donor, and TCR beta sequencing was performed on peripheral blood mononuclear cells. Genomic DNA extraction from the blood cell samples was performed with the Qiagen DNeasy Blood Extraction Kit. The investigation overall reported the following: A further reported finding was that TCR beta sequences accurately predicted the HLA-A and HLA-B alleles for most subjects in the first cohort. Three of the identified cytomegalovirus-associated TCR beta chains were confirmed in vitro to be specific for cytomegalovirus antigens. Strong co-occurrence of HLA alleles, especially DR and DQ, made assigning TCR associations to individual alleles difficult. In a later analysis, several top co-occurrence clusters were reported to appear linked to parvovirus B19, influenza, CMV and Epstein-Barr virus. Because HLA typing was unavailable for some donors at each locus, only the typed subset was used in association tests. Roughly uniform sequencing depth across donors was assumed in presence/absence analyses, although this assumption may not hold. A total of fewer than 200 TCR beta chains were listed by the study as associated with cytomegalovirus. Because counts were too low, roughly 18 rarely observed V segments, including chromosome 9 orphons, were left out of the earlier analysis of roughly 600 of the donors. Compared with the approximately 670-donor mean, donors in an Asian-associated ancestry cluster had fewer N-insertions in productive TCRs, according to a later genetic analysis. An earlier analysis of 587 of the donors showed that most TCR beta V segments appeared in productive rearrangements either about 90% or about 30% of the time, which broadly matched IMGT annotations. Cytomegalovirus status was reported to be diagnosed by the classifier with high specificity and sensitivity in both the original and validation cohorts. Linkage disequilibrium might explain the correlated functional status among segregating V segments, but an unknown experimental factor could not be excluded. Across donors, most TCR sequences were observed very rarely, whereas some public TCRs were present in many individuals. According to a later analysis, most CMV-associated TCR beta chains appeared to be HLA-restricted, and the HLA associations seemed to be driven largely by CMV exposure. According to a later analysis, TCR association rates differed among HLA loci, with DRB1 alleles showing the most associated TCRs and HLA-C alleles showing the fewest. A group of highly shared sequence variants was considered likely to be a technical artifact of the sequencing pipeline. In a later genetic analysis, a missense DCLRE1C variant was associated with V-gene and J-gene trimming of TCR beta chains, and the association was replicated in an independent cohort. Immune exposure information for the cohort was limited to CMV serostatus. The authors suggested that the approach could potentially be generalized to other disease states and immunological phenotypes. In this cohort, only TCR beta chains were sequenced, and detectable features were limited by the absence of alpha or paired-chain data. A later analysis found that HLA-associated TCR beta chains were more clonally expanded and had lower generation probabilities than equally common non-associated chains. At a false discovery rate of 0.05, a later analysis linked roughly 17,000 TCR beta sequences to specific HLA alleles.

The library was prepared using the immunoSEQ multiplex PCR assay. For the multiplex PCR, a mixture combining 60 forward primers for TCR Vbeta segments and 13 reverse primers for TCR Jbeta segments was used. A multiplex PCR assay on genomic DNA amplified the CDR3 region of rearranged TCR beta genes. On the Illumina HiSeq System, the amplified TCR beta libraries were sequenced as 87-base-pair reads. Per the authors' processing: A later analysis counted tens of millions of unique TCR beta chains across the 700 or so repertoires, and around 9.9 million of these chains were shared by at least two donors. To remove PCR and sequencing errors, raw reads were error-corrected and collapsed into unique sequences using a nearest-neighbor algorithm that merged closely related sequences. Alignment of CDR3 sequences to IMGT reference sequences was used to assign V, D and J gene segments. For a sequence to be retained, at least a six-nucleotide match to both a V gene segment and a J gene segment was required. Rearrangements were classified as productive when the CDR3 lacked stop codons and remained in frame with V and J, and all other rearrangements were classified as non-productive. Following IMGT convention, CDR3 was defined as the stretch from the second conserved V-encoded cysteine to the conserved J-encoded phenylalanine. Sequences without an unambiguous match to a single V gene segment were excluded from the earlier analysis of several hundred of the donors. In an earlier analysis of a few hundred of the donors, V segments were called functional above 56.7% productive rearrangements and were called segregating when the between-donor standard deviation exceeded 5%. A statistical classification framework was developed to diagnose cytomegalovirus status using the catalog of TCR beta chain sequences. V and J gene assignment, in a later analysis, came from comparing TCR nucleotide sequences with IMGT/GENE-DB human TR gene sequences. Using the TCRdist pipeline, a later analysis assigned CDR3 sequences along with most-parsimonious VDJ recombination scenarios. In a later analysis, every TCR beta chain was defined by the combination of its CDR3 amino acid sequence and its V-gene family, and reads without a unique V-gene family were dropped. In a later analysis, fewer than 600 highly shared, low-generation-probability nucleotide sequences were removed to address suspected cross-contamination and a sequencing artifact. In a later analysis, a clonal expansion index for each public chain was calculated from normalized within-repertoire ranks of inferred template counts. In a later analysis, generation probabilities were computed using a VDJ recombination model fitted to out-of-frame rearrangements, and the results were checked against IGoR. A later analysis scored TCR-TCR, TCR-HLA and TCR-CMV co-occurrence with hypergeometric tests, applying a repertoire-size bias correction to TCR pairs. In a later analysis, false discovery rates were estimated by permuting HLA or CMV assignments 20 times. In a later analysis, co-occurring TCRs were grouped using DBSCAN, with TCRdist sequence similarity added in when clustering inside HLA-allele-positive subsets. Repertoires with fewer than 30,000 or more than 120,000 public chains, plus five repertoires with anomalous nucleotide sharing, were excluded from co-occurrence clustering. TCRdb stores this immuneACCESS table with in-frame sequences only. Part of the clones is absent; in the studies checked, under half of the shortfall reflects unresolved V genes, and no reason is known for the rest. The DNA gave D and trimming, while V, J and clone size come from that table. The sample table records about 140,000 clones. The ten top clones hold 0.8% to 1% of the sample.

Concerning this clone itself: This receptor's antigen is unknown.

What was sequenced was PBMCs. This TCR came from a male donor in good health and CMV-seronegative.

The bases read TGTGCCAGCAGCGTCCGAGTTCGCGAGCAGTACTTC. It translates to CASSVRVREQYF. The chain is made from TRBV11-2 and TRBJ2-7; there is no confident call for the D gene. V was cut back by 5 bases and J by 6 bases, leaving a gap of 11 bases between them. The cysteine opens and the phenylalanine closes a CDR3 of 12 amino acids. Only CDR3 DNA is held: 36 bases, read in frame from base 1. CDR1 is given as SGHAT and CDR2 as FQNNGV, both from the germline V gene.